This T cell receptor beta chain is from a study of T cell changes during pregnancy in multiple sclerosis. The CDR3 runs to 14 residues. Trimming at V came to 0 bases and at J to 9 bases, leaving 2 bases not matched to a gene. Germline V gene sequence: CDR1 SGHDT, CDR2 YYEEEE. TCRdb keeps only in-frame clones here, not all; method: immunoSEQ multiplex PCR. The table has roughly 88,000 clones, about 92% seen once. The rearrangement joins TRBV5-6 to TRBJ2-1; 11 bases are shared with TRBD1. The receptor was isolated from a female donor with multiple sclerosis, enrolled in a pregnancy study. The specimen was peripheral blood, collected in the first trimester of pregnancy. CDR3 sequence: CASSLVGTGGEQFF. For the CDR3, the DNA is TGTGCCAGCAGCTTGGTAGGGACAGGGGGTGAGCAGTTCTTC.